This TCR beta chain was sequenced in a study of blood T cell repertoires in COVID-19. Repertoires were generated with immunoSEQ multiplex PCR, while TCRdb's copy carries only in-frame clones and drops some. The data hold some 250,000 clones, with over 75% observed a single time. The V end was cut by 0 bases, the J end by 4 bases, with 7 bases between. The CDR3 runs 13 residues. Germline CDR1 reads SGDLS; CDR2 reads YYNGEE. The chain uses TRBV9 and TRBJ1-1; no reliable D call. The clonotype comes from a woman aged 25 to 45 with acute or convalescent COVID-19. The material sequenced was peripheral blood. The CDR3 region has the DNA TGTGCCAGCAGCGTAGCACAGCTCACTGAAGCTTTCTTT. Protein product: CASSVAQLTEAFF.